These 32 T cell receptor beta chains were all obtained from the same sample, sequenced in a study of siplizumab effects on memory and regulatory T cells. The method was immunoSEQ multiplex PCR; TCRdb's version includes in-frame clones alone and lacks a portion of them. This sample has more than 85,000 clones; under 95% occur once, and the top ten carry 0.75%. The sequenced sample consisted of Tregs sorted from blood. The receptors derive from a human donor in good health.

This rearrangement joins TRBV10-3 to TRBJ2-1; either TRBD1 or TRBD2 may supply D (5 bases each). CDR3 length equals 11 residues. Germline V gives CDR1 ENHRY, CDR2 SYGVKD. Deletions cut 7 bases from V and 6 bases from J, with 7 bases between. CDR3 in DNA: TGTGCCATCAAGGGGAGCAATGAGCAGTTCTTC. Amino acids: CAIKGSNEQFF.

The rearrangement joins TRBV6-1 to TRBJ2-7; a possible D gene is TRBD1 (5 bases). Trimming took off 7 bases at V and 2 bases at J, with 15 bases between the two ends. The CDR3 has 14 residues. CDR1 is MNHNS, CDR2 SASEGT, per germline. The DNA of the CDR3 is TGTGCCAGCAAAGGTGTCGACAGACCCTACGAGCAGTACTTC. Translated, it gives CASKGVDRPYEQYF.

This rearrangement joins TRBV5-5 to TRBJ2-1, with a weak D call TRBD2 (5 bases). The CDR3 runs 12 residues. Per germline, CDR1 SGHKS and CDR2 YYEKEE (reference sequence). Between the trimmed V and J ends, which lost 0 bases and 14 bases, there was a span of 12 bases. The CDR3 loop reads CASSLVLVGEFF. The CDR3 region has the DNA TGTGCCAGCAGCTTGGTACTAGTTGGGGAGTTCTTC.

The rearrangement joins TRBV7-9 to TRBJ1-2; TRBD1 matches 11 bases. This CDR3 spans 15 amino acids. J lost 8 bases, V lost 4 bases, and 9 bases had no gene match. Germline CDR1 SEHNR, CDR2 FQNEAQ (reference sequence). The CDR3 region has the DNA TGTGCCAGCAGCTCCATCCGGACAGGGGGCGAGGGCTACACCTTC. Translated, it gives CASSSIRTGGEGYTF. Drawing the rest from reference TRBV7-9 and TRBJ1-2, the complete variable domain is DTGVSQNPRHKITKRGQNVTFRCDPISEHNRLYWYRQTLGQGPEFLTYFQNEAQLEKSRLLSDRFSAERPKGSFSTLEIQRTEQGDSAMYLCASSSIRTGGEGYTFGSGTRLTVV.

V is TRBV30 and J is TRBJ2-7; 7 bases line up with TRBD2. Germline CDR1 is GTSNPN and CDR2 is SVGIG (reference sequence). V trimming: 3 bases; J trimming: 2 bases; junction bases outside the gene matches: 4. The CDR3 loop spans 13 amino acids. The CDR3 DNA reads as TGTGCCTGGAGGGGGGACTATACCTACGAGCAGTACTTC. Translation gives CAWRGDYTYEQYF.

This chain joins TRBV4-1 and TRBJ2-1, with D maybe TRBD2 (6 bases). Per the germline V gene, CDR1 is MGHRA and CDR2 is YSYEKL. Trimming shortened V by 1 base and J by 2 bases, and 15 bases separated the two germline ends. The CDR3 sequence is 17 residues long. The CDR3 DNA sequence: TGCGCCAGCAGCCAAGGCGGAGCGGGCAAGACCTACAATGAGCAGTTCTTC. It codes for CASSQGGAGKTYNEQFF.

In its sample, this clone was seen a few times. The CDR3 region has the DNA TGTGCCAGTAGTAAAGAAACAGGGGTCTATGGCTACACCTTC. Translation: CASSKETGVYGYTF. V gene TRBV19 combines with J gene TRBJ1-2; TRBD1 aligns across 7 bases. There are 14 residues in the CDR3. Germline V gives CDR1 LNHDA, CDR2 SQIVND (reference sequence). The V gene end was trimmed by 4 bases and the J gene end by 4 bases; junction bases not matched to a gene: 6.

A few counts support this clone. The chain employs TRBV7-9 and TRBJ1-5, with D maybe TRBD1 (5 bases). The CDR3 sequence is 14 residues long. V was cut by 1 base and J by 6 bases, with 10 bases left in between. Per germline, CDR1 SEHNR and CDR2 FQNEAQ (reference sequence). The CDR3 region has the DNA TGTGCCAGCAGCTTAGGGGACTCTTTTCAGCCCCAGCATTTT. It yields the protein CASSLGDSFQPQHF. Full variable domain (outside the CDR3, taken from reference TRBV7-9 and TRBJ1-5): DTGVSQNPRHKITKRGQNVTFRCDPISEHNRLYWYRQTLGQGPEFLTYFQNEAQLEKSRLLSDRFSAERPKGSFSTLEIQRTEQGDSAMYLCASSLGDSFQPQHFGDGTRLSIL.

The gene calls are TRBV7-2 and TRBJ1-1; D unresolved. Trimming removed 4 bases from V and 5 bases from J, with 5 bases in between. Per the germline V gene, CDR1 is SGHTA and CDR2 is FQGNSA. The CDR3 spans 11 residues. In nucleotides, the CDR3 is TGTGCCAGCAGCTCTTATACTGAAGCTTTCTTT. Protein product: CASSSYTEAFF.

V usage is TRBV25-1 and J usage is TRBJ1-4, with D possibly matching TRBD1 (5 bases). This CDR3 spans 14 amino acids. Germline V CDR1 and CDR2: MGHDK, SYGVNS. The germline V and J ends were trimmed by 0 bases and 8 bases, with 10 bases remaining between them. CDR3 DNA: TGTGCCAGCAGTGAATATAAGGCAGGGGAAAAACTGTTTTTT. Translating gives CASSEYKAGEKLFF.

The genes are TRBV6-5 and TRBJ1-2; D gene ambiguous. V was cut by 2 bases and J by 5 bases, with 9 bases left in between. Per germline, CDR1 MNHEY and CDR2 SVGAGI. The CDR3 is made up of 13 amino acids. The CDR3 DNA reads as TGTGCCAGCAGTTACGGCGGGCTGTATGGCTACACCTTC. This gives the protein CASSYGGLYGYTF.

This clone occurred once. The chain couples TRBV9 to TRBJ2-5; the match to TRBD2 covers 14 bases. Germline values: CDR1 SGDLS, CDR2 YYNGEE. V gave up 4 bases and J gave up 4 bases; unmatched junction bases: 3. The CDR3 contains 15 residues. Here the CDR3 reads CASSRGLAGAETQYF. CDR3 bases: TGTGCCAGCAGCAGGGGACTAGCGGGAGCAGAGACCCAGTACTTC.

The chain carries TRBV18 and TRBJ2-7, with TRBD1 matching over 11 bases. Germline V CDR1 and CDR2: KGHSH, LQKENI. There are 16 residues in the CDR3. Germline trimming cut 4 bases from V and 3 bases from J; bases unmatched to any gene: 8. The DNA of the CDR3 is TGTGCCAGCTCACTAACTACCGGGACAGGGGGCTACGAGCAGTACTTC. Protein: CASSLTTGTGGYEQYF.

CDR3 DNA sequence: TGCGCCAGCAGTCCCATGCAGGGGAGAGGCTCCTACGAGCAGTACTTC. Translation gives CASSPMQGRGSYEQYF. The chain has TRBV5-1 and TRBJ2-7; possibly TRBD1 for D (6 bases). Germline V gene lookup returns CDR1 SGHRS and CDR2 YFSETQ. V lost 5 bases and J lost 0, with 18 bases in between. The CDR3 sequence is 16 residues long.

The gene calls are TRBV9 and TRBJ2-7, with D tentatively TRBD2 (5 bases). The CDR3 is 14 amino acids. V dropped 4 bases and J dropped 0 bases, with 11 bases sitting between them. In germline, CDR1 is SGDLS, CDR2 YYNGEE. CDR3 sequence reads: CASSPGLGSYEQYF. The CDR3 DNA sequence: TGTGCCAGCAGCCCTGGACTTGGCTCCTACGAGCAGTACTTC.

This chain connects TRBV10-2 to TRBJ2-3, with 11 bases aligning to TRBD1. CDR1 WSHSY and CDR2 SAAADI come from the germline V gene. The CDR3 has 15 residues. The V segment lost 9 bases and the J segment 2 bases; nucleotides outside the gene matches: 7. The CDR3 loop reads CASGQGAPDTDTQYF. CDR3 sequence (DNA): TGCGCCAGTGGACAGGGGGCTCCCGACACAGATACGCAGTATTTT.

This chain links TRBV6-6 with TRBJ2-1; D may correspond to TRBD1 or TRBD2 (5 bases each). The CDR3 is made up of 15 amino acids. Trimming pared 6 bases from V and 0 bases from J, leaving 12 bases between. Germline V lookup: CDR1 MNHNY, CDR2 SVGAGI (reference sequence). CDR3 nucleotides: TGTGCCAGCAGCCTCGAGGGGAGCTCCTACAATGAGCAGTTCTTC. Translation: CASSLEGSSYNEQFF.

This CDR3 is CASSGRTAYNEQFF. The CDR3 DNA reads as TGCGCCAGCAGCGGAAGGACGGCCTACAATGAGCAGTTCTTC. V and J are TRBV5-1 and TRBJ2-1, with unresolved D. Trimming cost V 4 bases and J 2 bases, with 10 bases left between them. Germline CDR1 is SGHRS and CDR2 is YFSETQ. The CDR3 consists of 14 residues.

A single count supports this clone. DNA of the CDR3: TGTGCCAGCAGTATTGGGACCGAAGGCACTGAAGCTTTCTTT. It translates to CASSIGTEGTEAFF. The V call is TRBV2, the J call TRBJ1-1; tentatively, D is TRBD1 (5 bases). CDR3 length equals 14 residues. V lost 5 bases and J 4 bases, leaving 14 bases between the germline ends. The germline CDR1 and CDR2 sequences are SNHLY and FYNNEI.

This clone was observed a single time. The rearrangement joins TRBV18 to TRBJ1-4; D is possibly TRBD1 (6 bases). Germline-derived CDR1 and CDR2 are KGHSH and LQKENI. V was trimmed by 2 bases and J by 8 bases, leaving 12 bases between them. This CDR3 has 14 amino acids. CDR3 bases: TGTGCCAGCTCACCAGGGACACCTAGAGAAAAACTGTTTTTT. It encodes CASSPGTPREKLFF.

This chain links TRBV6-4 with TRBJ2-7; D is ambiguous. The CDR3 covers 13 residues. Deletions cut 4 bases from V and 6 bases from J, with 13 bases between. Germline V gene sequence: CDR1 MRHNA, CDR2 SNTAGT. The CDR3 nucleotides read TGTGCCAGCAGTGCGAGTTATGGGGTCGAGCAGTACTTC. Encoded protein: CASSASYGVEQYF.

The CDR3 nucleotides are TGTGCCAGCAGTTACTTGAAGAACACTGAAGCTTTCTTT. This gives the protein CASSYLKNTEAFF. V usage is TRBV6-5 and J usage is TRBJ1-1; no definite D call. This CDR3 has 13 amino acids. With 1 base removed from V and 1 base from J, the gap between germline ends came to 4 bases. The germline gives CDR1 MNHEY, CDR2 SVGAGI.

The genes are TRBV20-1 and TRBJ1-2; no reliable D call. The V gene's germline CDR1 is DFQATT and CDR2 SNEGSKA (reference sequence). CDR3 length: 11 amino acids. V lost 7 bases to trimming and J lost 8 bases, with 14 bases between them. CDR3 nucleotide sequence: TGCAGTGTGAGGGATCTCTTCGGCTACACCTTC. This encodes CSVRDLFGYTF.

The chain employs TRBV25-1 and TRBJ2-7; 8 nucleotides align to TRBD1. There are 15 residues in the CDR3. Germline CDR1 is MGHDK and CDR2 is SYGVNS. V shed 6 bases and J 4 bases; nucleotides not matched to a gene: 11. CDR3 DNA: TGTGCCAGCAGCCCCTCGGCGGGACAGGTATACGAGCAGTACTTC. Encoded protein: CASSPSAGQVYEQYF.

V usage is TRBV4-2 and J usage is TRBJ2-1; 13 positions match TRBD2. V lost 1 base, J lost 9 bases, and 12 bases stayed unmatched. This CDR3 has 18 amino acids. The germline V gene encodes CDR1 LGHNA and CDR2 YNFKEQ. The CDR3 DNA is TGTGCCAGCAGCCAAGGGACTAGCGGGGGAAGATTGATGGGTGAGCAGTTCTTC. It codes for CASSQGTSGGRLMGEQFF.

The chain uses TRBV29-1 and TRBJ2-7; D is possibly TRBD2 (6 bases). The CDR3 sequence is 13 residues long. Germline assignment: CDR1 SQVTM and CDR2 ANQGSEA. The V and J ends lost 4 bases and 6 bases respectively, with 16 bases between them. The CDR3 nucleotides read TGCAGCGTTGCGGAGGGATCCGCCAGCGAGCAGTACTTC. It is translated as CSVAEGSASEQYF.

The chain joins TRBV20-1 to TRBJ1-1; D unclear. With 5 bases removed from V and 0 bases from J, the gap between germline ends came to 4 bases. The CDR3 has 11 residues. Germline lookup yields CDR1 DFQATT and CDR2 SNEGSKA (reference sequence). CDR3 loop: CSASMNTEAFF. CDR3 nucleotides: TGCAGTGCTTCGATGAACACTGAAGCTTTCTTT.

This clone was seen a few times. The chain recombines TRBV6-5 with TRBJ1-2; D gene uncertain. The CDR3 runs to 12 residues. CDR1 and CDR2 from the germline V gene are MNHEY and SVGAGI. Trimming took off 2 bases at V and 8 bases at J, with 9 bases between the two ends. CDR3 DNA sequence: TGTGCCAGCAGTTACAGTGGGCACGGCTACACCTTC. Translating gives CASSYSGHGYTF.

The chain combines TRBV5-1 with TRBJ2-5, with D perhaps matching TRBD2 (6 bases). Trimming removed 4 bases from V and 7 bases from J, with 17 bases in between. Per germline, CDR1 SGHRS and CDR2 YFSETQ. The CDR3 totals 14 residues. In DNA form, the CDR3 reads TGCGCCAGCAGCCTAACTAGCCGTGACCGGACCCAGTACTTC. Encoded protein: CASSLTSRDRTQYF.

This chain connects TRBV19 to TRBJ2-6, with D perhaps assigned TRBD1 or TRBD2 (5 bases each). This CDR3 has 14 amino acids. V was shortened by 8 bases and J by 0 bases, with 8 bases between the two germline ends. Germline values: CDR1 LNHDA, CDR2 SQIVND (reference sequence). The CDR3 bases are TGTGCCAGTGGGACCCTCTCTGGGGCCAACGTCCTGACTTTC. Protein sequence: CASGTLSGANVLTF.

The chain is built from TRBV18 and TRBJ2-7, with D possibly called TRBD1 or TRBD2 (5 bases each). V lost 2 bases to trimming and J lost 2 bases, with 10 bases between them. The CDR3 extends over 14 amino acids. Germline CDR1 reads KGHSH; CDR2 reads LQKENI. CDR3 DNA sequence: TGTGCCAGCTCACCAACGGGACCTCCCTACGAGCAGTACTTC. Encoded protein: CASSPTGPPYEQYF.

The CDR3, as DNA: TGTGCCATCAGCGCTCAAAACACTGAAGCTTTCTTT. This gives the protein CAISAQNTEAFF. The chain combines TRBV10-3 with TRBJ1-1; no reliable D call. The CDR3 contains 12 residues. CDR1 is ENHRY, CDR2 SYGVKD, per germline. V was clipped by 6 bases and J by 2 bases, with 7 bases between them.